This T cell receptor beta chain is drawn from a study of blood T cell repertoires in COVID-19. About the study: Some COVID-19 samples were acute and others convalescent; all came from the United States, Italy and Spain. From T cells, B-cell-depleted T cells, or PBMCs came the material, which was cDNA or gDNA.

Under the authors' procedure: Using reference gene primer amplification, nucleated cell counts were estimated. Assay used: immunoSEQ multiplex PCR; TCRdb lists only in-frame clones, some missing. V and J calls and clone size are those listed in that table; D and trimming were worked out from the DNA. The sample carries around 70,000 clones, 80% to 90% recorded once. CDR1 is LNHDA and CDR2 is SQIVND in the germline V gene (reference sequence). The CDR3 runs to 13 residues. V shed 7 bases and J shed 2 bases, with 10 bases lying between them. The sequencing input was peripheral blood. The receptor was isolated from a woman of 80 years or more with active or convalescent COVID-19. V and J are TRBV19 and TRBJ2-3; D perhaps matches TRBD2 (6 bases). CDR3 amino acids: CASTGTYTDTQYF. The CDR3 DNA reads TGTGCCAGTACCGGGACTTACACAGATACGCAGTATTTT.